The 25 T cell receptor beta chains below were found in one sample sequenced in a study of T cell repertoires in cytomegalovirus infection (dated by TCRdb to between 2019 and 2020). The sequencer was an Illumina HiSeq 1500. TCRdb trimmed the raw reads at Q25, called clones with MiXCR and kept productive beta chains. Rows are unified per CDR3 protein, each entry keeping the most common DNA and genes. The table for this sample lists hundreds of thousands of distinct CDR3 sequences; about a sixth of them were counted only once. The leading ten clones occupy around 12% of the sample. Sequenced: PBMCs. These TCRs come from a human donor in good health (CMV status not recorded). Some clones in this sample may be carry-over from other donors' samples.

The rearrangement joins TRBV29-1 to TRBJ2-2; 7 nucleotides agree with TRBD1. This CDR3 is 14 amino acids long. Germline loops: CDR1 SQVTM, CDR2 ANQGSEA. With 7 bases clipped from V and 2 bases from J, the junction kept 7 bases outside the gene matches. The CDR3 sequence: CSGRQGQNTGELFF. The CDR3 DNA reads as TGCAGCGGTAGACAGGGACAAAACACCGGGGAGCTGTTTTTT.

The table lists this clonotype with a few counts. The CDR3 sequence: CASSLGFGTYEQYF. CDR3 DNA: TGTGCCAGCAGCTTAGGTTTTGGGACCTACGAGCAGTACTTC. The chain combines TRBV11-2 with TRBJ2-7; D is unclear. The germline V gene has CDR1 SGHAT and CDR2 FQNNGV. The CDR3 has 14 residues. The V and J ends lost 1 base and 2 bases respectively, with 9 bases between them.

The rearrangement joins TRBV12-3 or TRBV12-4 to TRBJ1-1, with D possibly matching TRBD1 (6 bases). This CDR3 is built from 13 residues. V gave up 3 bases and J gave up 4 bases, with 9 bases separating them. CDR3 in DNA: TGTGCCAGCAGTTTCGGGGGGCTCACTGAAGCTTTCTTT. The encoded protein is CASSFGGLTEAFF.

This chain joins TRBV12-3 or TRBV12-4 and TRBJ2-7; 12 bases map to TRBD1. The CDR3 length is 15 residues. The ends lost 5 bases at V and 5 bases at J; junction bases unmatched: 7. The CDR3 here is CASSLPGQGADEQYF. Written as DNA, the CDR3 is TGTGCCAGCAGTCTACCGGGACAGGGGGCCGACGAGCAGTACTTC.

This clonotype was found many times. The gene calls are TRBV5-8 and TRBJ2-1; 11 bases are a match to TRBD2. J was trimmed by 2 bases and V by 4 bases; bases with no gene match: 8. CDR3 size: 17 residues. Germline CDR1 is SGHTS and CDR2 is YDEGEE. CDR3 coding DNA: TGTGCCAGCAGCCCGGGGCCTAGCGGGGGGCCCTACAATGAGCAGTTCTTC. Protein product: CASSPGPSGGPYNEQFF.

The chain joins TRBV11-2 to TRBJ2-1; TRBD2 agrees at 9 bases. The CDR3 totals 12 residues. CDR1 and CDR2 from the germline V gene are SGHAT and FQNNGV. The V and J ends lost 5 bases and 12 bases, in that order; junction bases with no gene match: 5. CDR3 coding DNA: TGTGCCAGCAGCGAGATTAGCGGGGGGCAGTTCTTC. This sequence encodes CASSEISGGQFF.

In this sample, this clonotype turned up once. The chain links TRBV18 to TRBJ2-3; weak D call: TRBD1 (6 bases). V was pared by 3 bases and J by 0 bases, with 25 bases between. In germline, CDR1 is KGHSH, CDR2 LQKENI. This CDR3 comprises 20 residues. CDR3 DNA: TGTGCCAGCTCACCTGAAAGGAGTGAACTTACAGGGCCTAGCACAGATACGCAGTATTTT. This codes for CASSPERSELTGPSTDTQYF.

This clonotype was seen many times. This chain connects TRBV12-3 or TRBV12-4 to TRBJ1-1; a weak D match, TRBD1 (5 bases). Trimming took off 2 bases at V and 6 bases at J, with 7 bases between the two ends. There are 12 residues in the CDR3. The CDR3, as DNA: TGTGCCAGCAGTTTAAGACAGTCTGAAGCTTTCTTT. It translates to CASSLRQSEAFF.

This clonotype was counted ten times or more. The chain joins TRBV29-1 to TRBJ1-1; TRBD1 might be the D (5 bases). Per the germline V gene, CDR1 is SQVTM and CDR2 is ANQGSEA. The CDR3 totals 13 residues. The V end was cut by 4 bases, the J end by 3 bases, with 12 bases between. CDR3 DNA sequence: TGCAGCGTTGTAGGGGACGGGGACACTGAAGCTTTCTTT. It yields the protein CSVVGDGDTEAFF.

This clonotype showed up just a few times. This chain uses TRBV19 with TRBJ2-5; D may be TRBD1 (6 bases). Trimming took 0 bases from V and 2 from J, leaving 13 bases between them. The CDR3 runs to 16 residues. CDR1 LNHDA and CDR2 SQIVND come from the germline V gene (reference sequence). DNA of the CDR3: TGTGCCAGTAGTATAGAAACGGGACACGTACAAGAGACCCAGTACTTC. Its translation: CASSIETGHVQETQYF.

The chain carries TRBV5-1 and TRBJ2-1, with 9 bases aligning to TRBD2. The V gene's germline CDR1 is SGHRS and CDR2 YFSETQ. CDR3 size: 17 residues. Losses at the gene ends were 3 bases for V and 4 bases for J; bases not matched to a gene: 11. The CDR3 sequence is CASSSELAGTDYNEQFF. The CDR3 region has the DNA TGCGCCAGCAGCTCGGAGCTAGCGGGGACTGATTACAATGAGCAGTTCTTC.

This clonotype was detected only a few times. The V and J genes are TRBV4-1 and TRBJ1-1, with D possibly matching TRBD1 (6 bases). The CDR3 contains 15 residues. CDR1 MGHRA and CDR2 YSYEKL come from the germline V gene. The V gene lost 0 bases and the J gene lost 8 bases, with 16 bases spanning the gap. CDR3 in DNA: TGCGCCAGCAGCCAAGAAGGGGGGTGGGGCCGGGAAGCTTTCTTT. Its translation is CASSQEGGWGREAFF.

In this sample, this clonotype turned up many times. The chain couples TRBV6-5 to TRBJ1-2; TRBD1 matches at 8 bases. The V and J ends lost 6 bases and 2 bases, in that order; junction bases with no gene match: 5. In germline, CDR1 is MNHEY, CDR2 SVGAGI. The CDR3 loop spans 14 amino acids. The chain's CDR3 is CASRLTGVNYGYTF. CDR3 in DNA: TGTGCCAGCAGACTGACAGGGGTCAACTATGGCTACACCTTC.

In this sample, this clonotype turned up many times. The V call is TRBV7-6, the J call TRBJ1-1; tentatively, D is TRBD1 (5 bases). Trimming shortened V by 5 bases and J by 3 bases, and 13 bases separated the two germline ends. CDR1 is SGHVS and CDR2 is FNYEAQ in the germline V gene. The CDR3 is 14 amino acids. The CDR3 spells CASSPGHLDTEAFF. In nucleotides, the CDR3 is TGTGCCAGCAGCCCCGGACACCTCGACACTGAAGCTTTCTTT.

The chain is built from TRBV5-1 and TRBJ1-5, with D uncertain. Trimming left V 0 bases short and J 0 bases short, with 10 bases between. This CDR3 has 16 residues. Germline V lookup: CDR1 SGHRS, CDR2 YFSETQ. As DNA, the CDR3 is TGCGCCAGCAGCTTGGGGGAGGGAGATAGCAATCAGCCCCAGCATTTT. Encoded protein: CASSLGEGDSNQPQHF.

In nucleotides, the CDR3 is TGTGCCAGCAAAGTCGCGAATTCTGGAAACACCATATATTTT. It translates to CASKVANSGNTIYF. This chain joins TRBV6-1 and TRBJ1-3; unclear D gene. From germline, CDR1 is MNHNS and CDR2 SASEGT. V was clipped by 7 bases and J by 1 base, with 11 bases between them. This CDR3 is 14 amino acids long.

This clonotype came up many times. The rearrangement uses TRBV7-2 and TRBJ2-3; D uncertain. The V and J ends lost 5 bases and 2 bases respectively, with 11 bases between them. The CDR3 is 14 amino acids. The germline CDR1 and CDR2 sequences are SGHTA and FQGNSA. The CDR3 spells CASSNRAITDTQYF. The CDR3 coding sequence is TGTGCCAGCAGCAACCGGGCCATCACAGATACGCAGTATTTT.

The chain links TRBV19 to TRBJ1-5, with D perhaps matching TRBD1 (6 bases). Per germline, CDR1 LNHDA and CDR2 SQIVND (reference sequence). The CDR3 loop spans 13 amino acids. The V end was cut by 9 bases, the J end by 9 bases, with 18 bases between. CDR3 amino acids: CASSRQAGGPQHF. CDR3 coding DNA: TGTGCCAGCTCGAGACAGGCTGGAGGGCCCCAGCATTTT.

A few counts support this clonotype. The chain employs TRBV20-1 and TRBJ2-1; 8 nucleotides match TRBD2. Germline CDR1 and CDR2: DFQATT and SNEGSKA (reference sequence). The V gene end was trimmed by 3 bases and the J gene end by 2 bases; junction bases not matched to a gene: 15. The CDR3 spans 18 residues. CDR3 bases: TGCAGTGCTAGCGGCGGGGGGCCCAAGGGTGCCGCCTACAATGAGCAGTTCTTC. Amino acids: CSASGGGPKGAAYNEQFF.

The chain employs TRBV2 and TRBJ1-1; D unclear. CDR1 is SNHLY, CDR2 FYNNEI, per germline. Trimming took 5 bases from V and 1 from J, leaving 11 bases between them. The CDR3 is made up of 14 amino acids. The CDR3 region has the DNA TGTGCCAGCAGTAGCTGGCCCACGAACACTGAAGCTTTCTTT. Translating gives CASSSWPTNTEAFF.

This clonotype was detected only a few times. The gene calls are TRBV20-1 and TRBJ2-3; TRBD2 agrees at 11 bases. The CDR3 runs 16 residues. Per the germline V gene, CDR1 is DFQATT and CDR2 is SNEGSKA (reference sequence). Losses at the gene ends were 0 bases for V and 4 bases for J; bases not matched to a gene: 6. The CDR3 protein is CSAREGSGGGPDTQYF. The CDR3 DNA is TGCAGTGCTAGAGAGGGTAGCGGGGGGGGGCCAGATACGCAGTATTTT.

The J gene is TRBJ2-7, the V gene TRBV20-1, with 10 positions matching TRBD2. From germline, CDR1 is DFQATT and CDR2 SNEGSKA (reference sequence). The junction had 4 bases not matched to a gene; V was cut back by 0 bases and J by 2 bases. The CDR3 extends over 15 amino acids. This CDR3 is CSARDPLAGAYEQYF. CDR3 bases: TGCAGTGCTAGAGATCCCCTAGCGGGGGCCTACGAGCAGTACTTC.

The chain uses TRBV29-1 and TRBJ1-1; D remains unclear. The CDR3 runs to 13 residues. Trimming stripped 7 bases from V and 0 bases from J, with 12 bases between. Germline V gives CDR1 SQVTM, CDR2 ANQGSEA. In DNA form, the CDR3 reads TGCAGCGCCGCCACAGCTATGAACACTGAAGCTTTCTTT. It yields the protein CSAATAMNTEAFF.

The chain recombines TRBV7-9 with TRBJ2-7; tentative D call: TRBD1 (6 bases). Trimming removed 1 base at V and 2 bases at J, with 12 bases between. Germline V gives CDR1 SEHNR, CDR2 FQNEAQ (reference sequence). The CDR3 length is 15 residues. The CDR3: CASSLGAGDAYEQYF. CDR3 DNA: TGTGCCAGCAGCTTAGGGGCAGGGGACGCCTACGAGCAGTACTTC.

CDR3 DNA: TGTGCCAGCAGTGAGGGGCCCCTTACCGGGGAGCTGTTTTTT. Protein product: CASSEGPLTGELFF. The gene calls are TRBV6-5 and TRBJ2-2; perhaps D is TRBD1 or TRBD2 (5 bases each). Germline values: CDR1 MNHEY, CDR2 SVGAGI. V lost 5 bases and J lost 5, with 12 bases in between. This CDR3 spans 14 amino acids.